This T cell receptor (beta chain) was profiled in a study of blood T cell repertoires in COVID-19. The study assigned cohorts using participant-reported clinical history. Participants in the exposed group had met a COVID-19 case in the 2 weeks before joining the study. The germline V and J ends were trimmed by 2 bases and 0 bases, with 13 bases remaining between them. CDR1 KGHDR and CDR2 SFDVKD come from the germline V gene. The CDR3 totals 17 residues. Method: immunoSEQ multiplex PCR; TCRdb's copy keeps in-frame clones and lacks some. The table has 250,000 or so clones, 80% to 90% seen once. This rearrangement joins TRBV24-1 to TRBJ2-1, with D possibly TRBD2 on 6 matching bases. Source material: PBMCs or T cells enriched from blood (not recorded which). This clonotype was sampled from a woman between 40 and 50 years old who had been exposed to COVID-19. The CDR3 DNA reads TGTGCCACCAGTGATTGGGTAGCGGACGACTCCTACAATGAGCAGTTCTTC. Residues: CATSDWVADDSYNEQFF.